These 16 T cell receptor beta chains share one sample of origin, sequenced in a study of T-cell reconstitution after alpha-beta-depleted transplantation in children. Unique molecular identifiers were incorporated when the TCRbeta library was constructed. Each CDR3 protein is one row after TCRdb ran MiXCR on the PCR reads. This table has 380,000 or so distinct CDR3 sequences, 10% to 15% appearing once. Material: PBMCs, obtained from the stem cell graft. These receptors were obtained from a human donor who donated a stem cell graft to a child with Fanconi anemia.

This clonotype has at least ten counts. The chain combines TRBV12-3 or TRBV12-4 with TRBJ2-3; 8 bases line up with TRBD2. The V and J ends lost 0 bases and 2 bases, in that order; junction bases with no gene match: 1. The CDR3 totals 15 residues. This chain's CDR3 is CASSLAGLDTDTQYF. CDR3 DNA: TGTGCCAGCAGTTTAGCGGGACTAGACACAGATACGCAGTATTTT.

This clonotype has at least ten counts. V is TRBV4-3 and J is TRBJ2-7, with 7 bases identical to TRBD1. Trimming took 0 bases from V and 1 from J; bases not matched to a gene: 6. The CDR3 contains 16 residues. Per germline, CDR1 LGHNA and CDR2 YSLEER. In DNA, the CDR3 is TGCGCCAGCAGCCAAGATTGGCAGGGGGATTCCTACGAGCAGTACTTC. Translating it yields CASSQDWQGDSYEQYF.

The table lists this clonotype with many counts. The chain's CDR3 is CASSPSSRTEAFF. CDR3 in DNA: TGTGCCAGCAGCCCGTCTAGTAGGACTGAAGCTTTCTTT. This chain links TRBV11-2 with TRBJ1-1; D remains ambiguous. There are 13 residues in the CDR3. V dropped 5 bases and J dropped 5 bases, with 12 bases sitting between them. The germline gives CDR1 SGHAT, CDR2 FQNNGV. Combining the CDR3 with reference TRBV11-2 and TRBJ1-1 gives the whole variable domain EAGVAQSPRYKIIEKRQSVAFWCNPISGHATLYWYQQILGQGPKLLIQFQNNGVVDDSQLPKDRFSAERLKGVDSTLKIQPAKLEDSAVYLCASSPSSRTEAFFGQGTRLTVV.

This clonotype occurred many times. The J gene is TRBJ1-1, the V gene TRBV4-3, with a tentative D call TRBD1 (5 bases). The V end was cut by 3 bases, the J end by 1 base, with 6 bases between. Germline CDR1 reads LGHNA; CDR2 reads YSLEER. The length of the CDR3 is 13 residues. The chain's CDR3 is CASSHTGNTEAFF. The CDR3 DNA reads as TGCGCCAGCAGCCACACAGGGAACACTGAAGCTTTCTTT.

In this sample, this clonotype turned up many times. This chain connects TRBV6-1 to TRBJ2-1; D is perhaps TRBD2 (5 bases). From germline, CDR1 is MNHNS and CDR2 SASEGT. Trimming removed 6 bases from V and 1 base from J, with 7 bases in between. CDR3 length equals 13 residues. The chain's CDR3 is CASREASYNEQFF. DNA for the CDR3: TGTGCCAGCAGGGAGGCGTCCTACAATGAGCAGTTCTTC.

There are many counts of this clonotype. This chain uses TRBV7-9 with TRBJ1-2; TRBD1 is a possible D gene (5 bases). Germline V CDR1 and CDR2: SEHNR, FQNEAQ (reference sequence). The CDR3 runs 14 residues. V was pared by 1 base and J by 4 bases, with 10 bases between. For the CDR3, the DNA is TGTGCCAGCAGCTTAGGCGGGGACGCCTATGGCTACACCTTC. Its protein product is CASSLGGDAYGYTF.

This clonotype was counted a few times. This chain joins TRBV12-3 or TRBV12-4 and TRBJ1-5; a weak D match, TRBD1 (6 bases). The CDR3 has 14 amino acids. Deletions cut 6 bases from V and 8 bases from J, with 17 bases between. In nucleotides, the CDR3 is TGTGCCAGCAGGGCCGGGGGGCGCGGGGAGCCCCAGCATTTT. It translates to CASRAGGRGEPQHF.

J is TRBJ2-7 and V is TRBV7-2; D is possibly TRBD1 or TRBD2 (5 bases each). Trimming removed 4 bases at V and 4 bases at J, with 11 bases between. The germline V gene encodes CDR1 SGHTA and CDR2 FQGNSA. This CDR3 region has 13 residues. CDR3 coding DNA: TGTGCCAGCAGCTCGCGATGGGGGTACGAGCAGTACTTC. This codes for CASSSRWGYEQYF.

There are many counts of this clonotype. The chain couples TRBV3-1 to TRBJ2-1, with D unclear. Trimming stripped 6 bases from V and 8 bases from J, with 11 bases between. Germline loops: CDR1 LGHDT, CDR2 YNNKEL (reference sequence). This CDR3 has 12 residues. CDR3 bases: TGTGCCAGCAGTACGCTAGGAGATGAGCAGTTCTTC. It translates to CASSTLGDEQFF.

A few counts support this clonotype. The CDR3 reads CASSPGRYNVLTF. CDR3 DNA sequence: TGTGCCAGCAGCCCCGGCCGCTACAACGTCCTGACTTTC. The V gene is TRBV7-8, the J gene TRBJ2-6, with D unclear. The length of the CDR3 is 13 residues. Germline loops: CDR1 SGHVS, CDR2 FQNEAQ. V dropped 5 bases and J dropped 9 bases, with 11 bases sitting between them.

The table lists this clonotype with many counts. CDR3 sequence: CASSVDIEAFF. CDR3 nucleotide sequence: TGTGCCAGCAGTGTGGACATTGAAGCTTTCTTT. The J gene is TRBJ1-1, the V gene TRBV12-3 or TRBV12-4, with a weak D call TRBD1 (5 bases). CDR3 length: 11 residues. Trimming pared 5 bases from V and 7 bases from J, leaving 8 bases between.

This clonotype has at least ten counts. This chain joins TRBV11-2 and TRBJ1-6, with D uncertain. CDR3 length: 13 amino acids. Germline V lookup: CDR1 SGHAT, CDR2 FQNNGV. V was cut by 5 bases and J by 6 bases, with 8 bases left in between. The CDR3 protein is CASSPRPNSPLHF. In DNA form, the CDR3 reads TGTGCCAGCAGCCCCAGGCCTAATTCACCCCTCCACTTT.

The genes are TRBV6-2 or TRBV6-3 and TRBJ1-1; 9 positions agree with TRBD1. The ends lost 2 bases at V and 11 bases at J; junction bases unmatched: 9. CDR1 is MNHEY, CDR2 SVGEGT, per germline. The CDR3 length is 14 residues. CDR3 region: CASSYLHSGQGAFF. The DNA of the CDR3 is TGTGCCAGCAGTTACCTACATAGCGGACAGGGGGCTTTCTTT.

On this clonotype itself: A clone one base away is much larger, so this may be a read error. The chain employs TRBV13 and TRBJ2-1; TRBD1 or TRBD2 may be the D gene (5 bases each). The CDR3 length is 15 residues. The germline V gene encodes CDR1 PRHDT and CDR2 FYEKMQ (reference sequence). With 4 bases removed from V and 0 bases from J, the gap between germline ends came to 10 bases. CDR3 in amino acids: CASSSWGSSYNEQFF. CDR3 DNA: TGTGCCAGCAGCTCCTGGGGGAGCTCCTACAATGAGCAGTTCTTC.

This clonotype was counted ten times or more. The DNA for the CDR3 is TGCGCCAGCAGCCCGGGGACACTGGGAGAGACCCAGTACTTC. Protein: CASSPGTLGETQYF. The chain joins TRBV5-1 to TRBJ2-5; possible D gene TRBD1, 6 bases. This CDR3 contains 14 residues. Deletions cut 4 bases from V and 4 bases from J, with 14 bases between. Germline values: CDR1 SGHRS, CDR2 YFSETQ. The whole variable domain, remainder taken from reference TRBV5-1 and TRBJ2-5, is KAGVTQTPRYLIKTRGQQVTLSCSPISGHRSVSWYQQTPGQGLQFLFEYFSETQRNKGNFPGRFSGRQFSNSRSEMNVSTLELGDSALYLCASSPGTLGETQYFGPGTRLLVL.

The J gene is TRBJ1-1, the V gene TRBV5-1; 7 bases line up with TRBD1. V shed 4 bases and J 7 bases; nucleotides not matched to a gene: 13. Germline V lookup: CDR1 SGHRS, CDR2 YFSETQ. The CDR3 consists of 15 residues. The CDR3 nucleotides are TGCGCCAGCAGCCGTGACCAGGGGGTTAAAAATGAAGCTTTCTTT. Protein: CASSRDQGVKNEAFF.